The entry below gives a single T cell receptor beta chain sequence along with its context. The authors ran a second PCR of about 7 to 12 cycles using a sample-barcoded 5' primer and a J-beta primer mix. Every cDNA was tagged by a template-switch adaptor with 12 random nucleotides. TCRdb re-called the 5' RACE reads through MiXCR, storing one row per CDR3 protein. The data contain about 780,000 distinct CDR3 sequences, around 45% of them singletons. The sample belongs to a study of blood T cells in healthy people across ages. The donors, aged roughly 6 to 100, were healthy Caucasians from Russia. Total RNA, at least 5.5 micrograms per sample, was extracted from PBMCs. Per the germline V gene, CDR1 is MNHEY and CDR2 is SVGEGT. This CDR3 is built from 14 residues. The V gene end was trimmed by 5 bases and the J gene end by 4 bases; junction bases not matched to a gene: 7.

Material: blood. The V and J genes are TRBV6-2 or TRBV6-3 and TRBJ1-1; 7 bases are a match to TRBD1. This clonotype was obtained from a man older than 75 in good health. The CDR3 sequence: CASSIQGFVTEAFF. CDR3 in DNA: TGTGCCAGCAGTATACAGGGGTTCGTCACTGAAGCTTTCTTT.